Below, 29 T cell receptor beta chains from the same sample are listed, as sequenced in a study of T cell responses to AZD1222 COVID-19 vaccine. The repertoire was sequenced with immunoSEQ multiplex PCR; TCRdb's copy has only in-frame clones and lacks some. The sample records about 140,000 clones, about 90% being singletons. The sample was peripheral blood, taken 28 days after the second dose of the MenACWY control vaccine. The receptors originated from an adult who received the MenACWY meningococcal vaccine as a control.

In this sample, this clone turned up once. V gene TRBV4-3 combines with J gene TRBJ2-5; D possibly corresponds to TRBD1 (5 bases). The germline V gene has CDR1 LGHNA and CDR2 YSLEER. V lost 0 bases, J lost 4 bases, and 12 bases lay in between. The length of the CDR3 is 15 residues. CDR3 DNA sequence: TGCGCCAGCAGCCAAGAAGGCAGGGTGGGAGAGACCCAGTACTTC. Translated: CASSQEGRVGETQYF.

In nucleotides, the CDR3 is TGTGCCAGCAGCTTGAGTCCAGGGCCGGTTCAGCCCCAGCATTTT. As protein: CASSLSPGPVQPQHF. This sequence joins TRBV5-6 and TRBJ1-5; D possibly corresponds to TRBD1 (5 bases). The germline V gene has CDR1 SGHDT and CDR2 YYEEEE. Trimming stripped 1 base from V and 6 bases from J, with 14 bases between. The CDR3 has 15 amino acids.

This chain joins TRBV7-3 and TRBJ2-1; maybe TRBD2 (6 bases). Germline V gene lookup returns CDR1 SGHTA and CDR2 FQGTGA. With 2 bases removed from V and 4 bases from J, the gap between germline ends came to 12 bases. The CDR3 runs 15 residues. The CDR3 nucleotides read TGTGCCAGCAGCTTACGGGGAGGTCCTTACAATGAGCAGTTCTTC. Its translation is CASSLRGGPYNEQFF.

The gene calls are TRBV28 and TRBJ1-5; no firm D call. V lost 3 bases and J 6 bases, leaving 6 bases between the germline ends. Germline V gene data show CDR1 as MDHEN and CDR2 as SYDVKM. The CDR3 consists of 12 residues. CDR3: CASSFLVQPQHF. CDR3 coding DNA: TGTGCCAGCAGTTTTTTAGTTCAGCCCCAGCATTTT. The complete variable domain, with remaining parts taken from reference TRBV28 and TRBJ1-5, reads DVKVTQSSRYLVKRTGEKVFLECVQDMDHENMFWYRQDPGLGLRLIYFSYDVKMKEKGDIPEGYSVSREKKERFSLILESASTNQTSMYLCASSFLVQPQHFGDGTRLSIL.

The chain combines TRBV7-8 with TRBJ2-6; D perhaps matches TRBD2 (6 bases). The V gene lost 0 bases and the J gene lost 5 bases, with 11 bases spanning the gap. Germline V gene sequence: CDR1 SGHVS, CDR2 FQNEAQ. The CDR3 loop spans 16 amino acids. The CDR3 region has the DNA TGTGCCAGCAGCTTAGCGGAGGGTACTAGGGCCAACGTCCTGACTTTC. It yields the protein CASSLAEGTRANVLTF.

The J gene is TRBJ2-7, the V gene TRBV5-1, with TRBD2 as a possible D gene (6 bases). The V gene's germline CDR1 is SGHRS and CDR2 YFSETQ. The ends were cut back, 1 base at V and 3 bases at J, with 11 bases in the middle. The CDR3 is 14 residues long. As DNA, the CDR3 is TGCGCCAGCAGCTTGAGCGGGTTGAGCTACGAGCAGTACTTC. Amino acids: CASSLSGLSYEQYF.

This sequence joins TRBV24-1 and TRBJ2-4; D may be TRBD1 (6 bases). The CDR3 length is 15 residues. Trimming shortened V by 11 bases and J by 1 base, and 17 bases separated the two germline ends. CDR1 and CDR2 (germline): KGHDR, SFDVKD. CDR3: CAIPPRGMAKNIQYF. CDR3 DNA: TGTGCCATTCCCCCAAGGGGGATGGCCAAAAACATTCAGTACTTC.

The CDR3 region is CASSLGSYNEQFF. Here the CDR3 DNA reads TGTGCCAGCAGCTTAGGTAGCTACAATGAGCAGTTCTTC. V is TRBV7-2 and J is TRBJ2-1; D is unresolved. Between the trimmed V and J ends, which lost 1 base and 3 bases, there was a span of 4 bases. CDR3 length: 13 amino acids. Germline V lookup: CDR1 SGHTA, CDR2 FQGNSA.

This chain connects TRBV7-9 to TRBJ2-5, with 16 bases lining up with TRBD2. The CDR3 contains 18 residues. Germline V gene sequence: CDR1 SEHNR, CDR2 FQNEAQ (reference sequence). Trimming cost V 5 bases and J 0 bases; bases outside gene matches: 6. The CDR3 nucleotides are TGTGCCAGCAGCCGGGGACTAGCGGGGGGGAACAACCAAGAGACCCAGTACTTC. This codes for CASSRGLAGGNNQETQYF.

This chain uses TRBV7-9 with TRBJ2-5, with 7 bases matching TRBD1. Germline V lookup: CDR1 SEHNR, CDR2 FQNEAQ (reference sequence). This CDR3 has 14 residues. V was clipped by 5 bases and J by 5 bases; unmatched bases: 8. CDR3 sequence reads: CASSLLTGQETQYF. The CDR3, as DNA: TGTGCCAGCAGCCTCCTGACAGGGCAGGAGACCCAGTACTTC. Together with reference TRBV7-9 and TRBJ2-5, the CDR3 gives the full variable domain: DTGVSQNPRHKITKRGQNVTFRCDPISEHNRLYWYRQTLGQGPEFLTYFQNEAQLEKSRLLSDRFSAERPKGSFSTLEIQRTEQGDSAMYLCASSLLTGQETQYFGPGTRLLVL.

The gene calls are TRBV5-4 and TRBJ1-2, with D perhaps TRBD1 (6 bases). CDR1 and CDR2 from the germline V gene are SGHNT and YYREEE (reference sequence). Trimming took 0 bases from V and 8 from J, leaving 20 bases between them. The CDR3 is 16 amino acids. The CDR3 region is CASSLAGVQAALGYTF. The CDR3 DNA sequence: TGTGCCAGCAGCTTGGCAGGGGTGCAGGCGGCGTTGGGCTACACCTTC.

The CDR3 sequence: CASSRRSETQYF. The DNA for the CDR3 is TGTGCCAGCAGCCGAAGGTCGGAGACCCAGTACTTC. The rearrangement joins TRBV7-8 to TRBJ2-5; D gene ambiguous. The CDR3 sequence is 12 residues long. Germline CDR1 reads SGHVS; CDR2 reads FQNEAQ. Trimming shortened V by 5 bases and J by 5 bases, and 9 bases separated the two germline ends.

V is TRBV11-2 and J is TRBJ1-6; no firm D call. Between the trimmed V and J ends, which lost 1 base and 5 bases, there was a span of 6 bases. Germline V lookup: CDR1 SGHAT, CDR2 FQNNGV. There are 14 residues in the CDR3. The CDR3 DNA is TGTGCCAGCAGCTTAGGGTTGAATAATTCACCCCTCCACTTT. Its translation is CASSLGLNNSPLHF.

This clone showed up just a few times. The chain couples TRBV18 to TRBJ1-4, with unresolved D. The CDR3 is made up of 13 amino acids. CDR1 is KGHSH and CDR2 is LQKENI in the germline V gene. V lost 4 bases and J lost 4, with 7 bases in between. CDR3 region: CASSRQSNEKLFF. CDR3 nucleotide sequence: TGTGCCAGCTCACGGCAGAGTAATGAAAAACTGTTTTTT.

The rearrangement uses TRBV18 and TRBJ1-4; D is uncertain. From germline, CDR1 is KGHSH and CDR2 LQKENI. This CDR3 is built from 16 residues. With 2 bases removed from V and 1 base from J, the gap between germline ends came to 11 bases. The CDR3 protein is CASSPVAGVTNEKLFF. The CDR3 coding sequence is TGTGCCAGCTCACCAGTGGCGGGTGTAACTAATGAAAAACTGTTTTTT.

The chain joins TRBV27 to TRBJ2-1; 7 bases are a match to TRBD1. This CDR3 comprises 13 residues. Germline values: CDR1 MNHEY, CDR2 SMNVEV (reference sequence). J lost 7 bases, V lost 5 bases, and 5 bases had no gene match. CDR3 in amino acids: CASSLNRGNEQFF. Here the CDR3 DNA reads TGTGCCAGCAGTCTCAACAGGGGTAATGAGCAGTTCTTC.

This rearrangement joins TRBV11-2 to TRBJ1-1, with no clear D. Per germline, CDR1 SGHAT and CDR2 FQNNGV. CDR3 length equals 16 residues. Between the trimmed V and J ends, which lost 1 base and 7 bases, there was a span of 19 bases. The chain's CDR3 is CASSLGVFPTEGEAFF. The CDR3 nucleotides read TGTGCCAGCAGCTTAGGAGTATTTCCCACGGAGGGTGAAGCTTTCTTT.

J is TRBJ2-2 and V is TRBV18; 9 bases line up with TRBD1. The CDR3 runs 16 residues. The ends lost 3 bases at V and 3 bases at J; junction bases unmatched: 5. Germline loops: CDR1 KGHSH, CDR2 LQKENI. CDR3 in amino acids: CASSPRTGVDTGELFF. As DNA, the CDR3 is TGTGCCAGCTCACCGCGGACAGGGGTGGACACCGGGGAGCTGTTTTTT.

The CDR3 nucleotides read TGTGCCAGCAGCATGGGACAGAGAGGCAATGAGCAGTTCTTC. Its translation is CASSMGQRGNEQFF. The chain joins TRBV7-9 to TRBJ2-1; 7 positions agree with TRBD1. Germline CDR1 SEHNR, CDR2 FQNEAQ (reference sequence). Germline trimming cut 5 bases from V and 6 bases from J; bases unmatched to any gene: 7. The CDR3 spans 14 residues.

The rearrangement joins TRBV4-3 to TRBJ2-5, with D possibly matching TRBD2 (6 bases). This CDR3 is built from 13 residues. Germline CDR1 reads LGHNA; CDR2 reads YSLEER. V lost 3 bases and J lost 2, with 7 bases in between. The chain's CDR3 is CASSQGLQETQYF. In DNA, the CDR3 is TGCGCCAGCAGCCAGGGACTTCAAGAGACCCAGTACTTC.

The rearrangement joins TRBV6-5 to TRBJ2-7; 12 positions match TRBD1. The CDR3 has 14 amino acids. Germline assignment: CDR1 MNHEY and CDR2 SVGAGI. Trimming cost V 2 bases and J 6 bases; bases outside gene matches: 2. The CDR3 is CASSYGTGGSEQYF. In DNA form, the CDR3 reads TGTGCCAGCAGTTACGGGACAGGGGGCTCCGAGCAGTACTTC.

The chain couples TRBV28 to TRBJ2-5; a possible D gene is TRBD1 (5 bases). The CDR3 runs 15 residues. In germline, CDR1 is MDHEN, CDR2 SYDVKM. Trimming took off 5 bases at V and 0 bases at J, with 13 bases between the two ends. Here the CDR3 DNA reads TGTGCCAGCAGTGGGGCGGACACCAACCAAGAGACCCAGTACTTC. It translates to CASSGADTNQETQYF.

The genes are TRBV2 and TRBJ1-2; TRBD1 matches 9 bases. The CDR3 runs 15 residues. In germline, CDR1 is SNHLY, CDR2 FYNNEI. J lost 2 bases, V lost 7 bases, and 8 bases had no gene match. The CDR3 nucleotides read TGTGCCAGCAAATCACAGGGGGCGGGGAACTATGGCTACACCTTC. Translating gives CASKSQGAGNYGYTF.

The gene calls are TRBV7-9 and TRBJ1-6; 10 bases fit TRBD1. The junction had 7 bases not matched to a gene; V was cut back by 5 bases and J by 9 bases. This CDR3 is built from 15 residues. CDR1 SEHNR and CDR2 FQNEAQ come from the germline V gene (reference sequence). Here the CDR3 DNA reads TGTGCCAGCAGCGACCGGGACAGGGGAAGTTCACCCCTCCACTTT. Translation gives CASSDRDRGSSPLHF.

The chain has TRBV2 and TRBJ2-6; 7 bases fit TRBD1. CDR1 is SNHLY, CDR2 FYNNEI, per germline. J gave up 0 bases and V 10 bases, and 9 bases lay outside the gene matches. This CDR3 region has 16 residues. CDR3 in amino acids: CATTGQWNSGANVLTF. In DNA form, the CDR3 reads TGTGCCACCACGGGACAGTGGAACTCTGGGGCCAACGTCCTGACTTTC.

This clone was seen a handful of times. The rearrangement links TRBV7-2 to TRBJ1-3, with D possibly matching TRBD1 (5 bases). The germline CDR1 and CDR2 sequences are SGHTA and FQGNSA. The CDR3 spans 14 residues. V lost 6 bases and J lost 9, with 18 bases in between. The CDR3 loop is CASRSGRQGATIYF. CDR3 nucleotides: TGTGCCAGCAGATCGGGACGGCAGGGAGCCACCATATATTTT.

V is TRBV7-2 and J is TRBJ2-2; possible D gene TRBD1, 7 bases. Trimming cost V 1 base and J 2 bases, with 17 bases left between them. Germline CDR1 and CDR2: SGHTA and FQGNSA. This CDR3 is built from 18 residues. CDR3 DNA: TGTGCCAGCAGCTTAGTCAGGGGGGTAGGTCGAAACACCGGGGAGCTGTTTTTT. Encoded protein: CASSLVRGVGRNTGELFF.

This clone showed up just once. The chain employs TRBV3-1 (or the pseudogene TRBV3-2) and TRBJ2-7, with unresolved D. The V and J ends lost 1 base and 6 bases respectively, with 10 bases between them. CDR1 and CDR2 (germline): LGHDT, YNNKEL (reference sequence). CDR3 length: 13 residues. The CDR3 nucleotides are TGTGCCAGCAGCCAAGGTGGGTGGTCCGAGCAGTACTTC. Protein sequence: CASSQGGWSEQYF.

V gene TRBV6-2 or TRBV6-3 combines with J gene TRBJ1-5, with 9 positions matching TRBD1. The length of the CDR3 is 14 residues. The V and J ends lost 6 bases and 5 bases, in that order; junction bases with no gene match: 5. Germline CDR1 reads MNHEY; CDR2 reads SVGEGT. CDR3 sequence reads: CASSRTGADQPQHF. The CDR3 DNA follows: TGTGCCAGCAGCCGGACAGGGGCAGATCAGCCCCAGCATTTT.